Listed below are T cell receptor beta chains from one sample, sequenced in a study of identical twins. TCRdb ran MiXCR on the 5' RACE reads and lists one entry per CDR3 protein. The top ten hold 8.1% of the sample, which has approximately 150,000 distinct CDR3 sequences, under 4.5% seen once. The sample comprised memory T cells sorted from blood. The receptors were sampled from a man between 18 and 29 years old in good health. Both conserved end residues are part of each CDR3. D genes are given only for firm matches. Clone size, where shown, is once, few, many, or a class for clones that have expanded.

>TRBV4-1|NA|TRBJ2-1|many
CASSQILADKGAMFF
TGCGCCAGCAGCCAAATCCTAGCAGACAAAGGGGCGATGTTCTTC
>TRBV7-9|NA|TRBJ1-4|many
CASTQLSSTTNEKLFF
TGTGCCAGCACCCAACTTAGTTCGACAACTAATGAAAAACTGTTTTTT
>TRBV25-1|NA|TRBJ2-5|many
CASSEYGGSETQYF
TGTGCCAGCAGTGAATATGGGGGGAGCGAGACCCAGTACTTC
>TRBV14|NA|TRBJ2-1|few
CASSQVTIPTWVNEQFF
TGTGCCAGCAGCCAAGTAACTATCCCGACGTGGGTCAATGAGCAGTTCTTC
>TRBV5-1|TRBD1|TRBJ2-1|many
CASSVQGNEQFF
TGCGCCAGCAGCGTACAGGGGAATGAGCAGTTCTTC
>TRBV5-1|NA|TRBJ1-6|many
CASSLDGGGNSPLHF
TGCGCCAGCAGCTTGGACGGTGGGGGAAATTCACCCCTCCACTTT
>TRBV5-1|NA|TRBJ1-6|many
CASSLDGSYNSPLHF
TGCGCCAGCAGCTTGGACGGCTCCTATAATTCACCCCTCCACTTT
>TRBV12-3/TRBV12-4|NA|TRBJ1-1|many
CASSFEGLDTEAFF
TGTGCCAGCAGTTTCGAGGGATTGGACACTGAAGCTTTCTTT
>TRBV19|NA|TRBJ1-1|many
CASSIRGGNTEAFF
TGTGCCAGTAGTATACGAGGCGGAAACACTGAAGCTTTCTTT
>TRBV6-2/TRBV6-3|NA|TRBJ2-3|many
CASSPGLSTDTQYF
TGTGCCAGCAGTCCTGGGCTAAGCACAGATACGCAGTATTTT
>TRBV9|NA|TRBJ2-7|many
CASSLGTSSSYEQYF
TGTGCCAGCAGCCTTGGGACATCGAGCTCCTACGAGCAGTACTTC
>TRBV25-1|TRBD1|TRBJ1-2|many
CASRVDRGYGYTF
TGTGCCAGCAGGGTTGACAGGGGCTATGGCTACACCTTC
>TRBV29-1|TRBD1|TRBJ2-5|many
CSVIQGASQETQYF
TGCAGCGTCATACAGGGGGCCTCCCAAGAGACCCAGTACTTC
>TRBV5-1|NA|TRBJ2-1|few
CASSLDGRDLYNEQFF
TGCGCCAGCAGCTTGGACGGTCGGGACTTGTACAATGAGCAGTTCTTC
>TRBV29-1|NA|TRBJ2-7|many
CSVEISGFSDPYEQYF
TGCAGCGTTGAAATCTCGGGTTTTAGTGATCCGTACGAGCAGTACTTC
>TRBV11-2|NA|TRBJ2-7|many
CASSSLGQAAYEQYF
TGTGCCAGCAGCTCATTGGGGCAAGCAGCCTACGAGCAGTACTTC
>TRBV12-3/TRBV12-4|NA|TRBJ1-4|many
CASSINLGNEKLFF
TGTGCCAGCAGTATCAACTTGGGTAATGAAAAACTGTTTTTT
>TRBV29-1|NA|TRBJ1-2|many
CSVDLGADGYTF
TGCAGCGTAGACCTAGGGGCGGATGGCTACACCTTC
>TRBV10-3|TRBD2|TRBJ2-3|many
CAIRAGGENADTQYF
TGTGCCATCAGAGCGGGAGGGGAAAACGCAGATACGCAGTATTTT
>TRBV7-9|TRBD1|TRBJ2-1|many
CASSPRQGSNEQFF
TGTGCCAGCAGCCCCCGACAGGGCTCCAATGAGCAGTTCTTC
>TRBV9|TRBD1|TRBJ2-1|many
CASSVDRGRGEQFF
TGTGCCAGCAGCGTTGACAGGGGTCGAGGTGAGCAGTTCTTC
>TRBV13|NA|TRBJ1-1|many
CASSFLLTTNTEAFF
TGTGCCAGCAGCTTTCTACTCACGACGAACACTGAAGCTTTCTTT
>TRBV7-9|NA|TRBJ1-1|many
CASSWDGNTEAFF
TGTGCCAGCAGCTGGGACGGCAACACTGAAGCTTTCTTT
>TRBV7-9|NA|TRBJ2-1|many
CASNNIGGGSYNEQFF
TGTGCCAGCAACAATATTGGGGGAGGCTCCTACAATGAGCAGTTCTTC
>TRBV5-1|TRBD2|TRBJ2-7|many
CASSWGRRGNPYEQYF
TGCGCCAGCAGCTGGGGACGGCGGGGGAACCCCTACGAGCAGTACTTC
>TRBV4-1|NA|TRBJ1-1|many
CASGTATISEAFF
TGCGCCAGCGGCACCGCTACGATCAGTGAAGCTTTCTTT
>TRBV2|TRBD1|TRBJ1-4|NA
CASSERVTGSEKLFF
TGTGCCAGCAGTGAGAGGGTGACAGGGAGTGAAAAACTGTTTTTT
>TRBV20-1|TRBD1|TRBJ2-3|many
CSASPPIRQGVNTDTQYF
TGCAGTGCTAGCCCCCCGATACGACAGGGGGTGAACACAGATACGCAGTATTTT
>TRBV7-4|NA|TRBJ1-5|many
CASSFEDSNQPQHF
TGTGCCAGCAGCTTTGAGGATAGCAATCAGCCCCAGCATTTT
>TRBV7-9|NA|TRBJ2-7|many
CASSPRDMGYEQYF
TGTGCCAGCAGCCCCCGGGACATGGGCTACGAGCAGTACTTC
>TRBV29-1|NA|TRBJ2-1|many
CSVELLYGTSSYNEQFF
TGCAGCGTTGAACTTCTCTACGGCACGAGCTCCTACAATGAGCAGTTCTTC
>TRBV2|NA|TRBJ1-4|many
CASRGTAGEKLFF
TGTGCCAGCAGAGGGACGGCTGGCGAAAAACTGTTTTTT
>TRBV7-2|TRBD2|TRBJ2-1|many
CASSLALTSAGEQFF
TGTGCCAGCAGCTTAGCGCTCACTAGCGCTGGTGAGCAGTTCTTC
>TRBV5-1|TRBD1|TRBJ2-7|many
CASSQGQGGYEQYF
TGCGCCAGCAGCCAGGGACAGGGAGGCTACGAGCAGTACTTC
>TRBV6-2/TRBV6-3|NA|TRBJ1-5|NA
CASSSGFNQPQHF
TGTGCCAGCAGTTCCGGGTTCAATCAGCCCCAGCATTTT
>TRBV27|NA|TRBJ2-3|many
CASSYSTGGEWQYF
TGTGCCAGCAGTTATTCTACAGGGGGGGAATGGCAGTATTTT
>TRBV2|NA|TRBJ1-5|many
CASRSRGGMNQPQHF
TGTGCCAGCAGGTCGAGGGGAGGAATGAATCAGCCCCAGCATTTT
>TRBV20-1|NA|TRBJ2-1|many
CSAFDRYGYNEQFF
TGCAGTGCTTTTGACAGGTATGGATACAATGAGCAGTTCTTC
>TRBV20-1|NA|TRBJ2-6|many
CSARPARQPSGANVLTF
TGCAGTGCTAGACCCGCCCGACAGCCCTCTGGGGCCAACGTCCTGACTTTC
>TRBV27|NA|TRBJ2-3|many
CASSHRQVLIDTQYF
TGTGCCAGCAGCCACCGACAGGTATTGATAGATACGCAGTATTTT
>TRBV14|TRBD2|TRBJ2-5|many
CASSQGAGAETQYF
TGTGCCAGCAGCCAAGGAGCGGGGGCAGAGACCCAGTACTTC
>TRBV12-3/TRBV12-4|TRBD2|TRBJ2-1|many
CASIWSGRARDEQFF
TGTGCCAGCATTTGGAGCGGGAGGGCCAGAGATGAGCAGTTCTTC
>TRBV27|TRBD2|TRBJ2-3|many
CASSFLGGGGTDTQYF
TGTGCCAGCAGTTTCCTCGGGGGAGGGGGCACAGATACGCAGTATTTT
>TRBV20-1|NA|TRBJ1-5|many
CSAGEGGQPQHF
TGCAGTGCTGGAGAGGGCGGCCAGCCCCAGCATTTT